What follows describes a single T cell receptor beta chain. These data belong to a study of blood T cell repertoires in COVID-19. Study background: From the United States, Italy and Spain came samples of acute and convalescent COVID-19. The cDNA or gDNA used as material had been derived from T cells, B-cell-depleted T cells, or PBMCs.

Germline V CDR1 and CDR2: SGHTA, FQGTGA. The CDR3 covers 15 residues. V lost 6 bases and J lost 1; bases outside the gene matches: 3. Clones were read by immunoSEQ multiplex PCR, and TCRdb kept only the in-frame ones, dropping some. The sample holds about 59,000 clones, more than 75% seen once. The chain uses TRBV7-3 and TRBJ2-1, with 10 positions matching TRBD1. The sequenced material came from peripheral blood. This sequence was found in a man at least 80 years old in a cohort sampled during active COVID-19. The CDR3 loop is CASSLDRGSYNEQFF. The CDR3 DNA reads as TGTGCCAGCAGTTTGGACAGGGGGTCCTACAATGAGCAGTTCTTC. Combining the CDR3 with reference TRBV7-3 and TRBJ2-1 gives the whole variable domain GAGVSQTPSNKVTEKGKYVELRCDPISGHTALYWYRQSLGQGPEFLIYFQGTGAADDSGLPNDRFFAVRPEGSVSTLKIQRTERGDSAVYLCASSLDRGSYNEQFFGPGTRLTVL.